This T cell receptor beta chain appears in the sequencing data of a study of T cell repertoires in cytomegalovirus infection. Across the study: Recently described HLA-C-restricted plus well-studied HLA-B-restricted CMV epitopes were used. Public TCR beta signatures provided an indication of both CMV infection and a matching HLA type.

TCRdb called the reads again in MiXCR, with one record for every CDR3 protein. The data show around 300,000 distinct CDR3 sequences, under 25% seen once. The study's findings and limits: HLA-C-restricted TCR beta clonotypes specific for CMV led the ex vivo response. People with CMV and the relevant HLA were identified by cumulative public TCR beta family frequency.

Regarding this clonotype: Antigen specificity is unknown.

This receptor was taken from a human donor in good health (CMV status not recorded). Some clones in this sample may be carry-over from other donors' samples. Here the sequenced sample was cultured PBMCs, taken from culture after CMV antigen stimulation.

The DNA of the CDR3 is TGTGCCAGCAAAAAAGAGCGGGAGTGGAACTACGAGCAGTACTTC. As protein: CASKKEREWNYEQYF. The chain has TRBV4-2 and TRBJ2-7, with 8 bases matching TRBD2. Germline loops: CDR1 LGHNA, CDR2 YNFKEQ. This CDR3 comprises 15 residues. The V gene end was trimmed by 7 bases and the J gene end by 3 bases; junction bases not matched to a gene: 11.